A selection of T cell receptor beta chains follows, all from one sample in a study of beta chain features in type 1 diabetes. TCRdb keeps only in-frame clones here, not all; method: immunoSEQ multiplex PCR. The sample consists of around 690,000 clones, around an eighth of them appearing once. The sequenced material came from naive CD4+ T cells from blood. Every receptor here comes from a man younger than 45 with type 1 diabetes. Both conserved end residues are part of each CDR3. A D gene is named only where the DNA matches it firmly. Clone size is stated in some rows and not others, as once, few, many or a class when expanded.

D gene	J gene	V gene	clone size	CDR3 protein	CDR3 DNA
NA	TRBJ2-5	TRBV5-6	NA	CASSGTGETQYF	TGTGCCAGCAGCGGAACAGGAGAGACCCAGTACTTC
NA	TRBJ1-6	TRBV7-7	NA	CASSLGDNSPLHF	TGTGCTAGCAGCTTAGGAGATAATTCACCCCTCCACTTT
TRBD1	TRBJ2-4	TRBV9	few	CASSVGGDRGNIQYF	TGTGCCAGCAGCGTAGGTGGCGACAGGGGGAACATTCAGTACTTC
NA	TRBJ2-3	TRBV2	NA	CASRTSTDTQYF	TGTGCCAGCAGAACTAGCACAGATACGCAGTATTTT
TRBD2	TRBJ2-1	TRBV4-1	NA	CASSQEGLVAGRSNEQFF	TGCGCCAGCAGCCAAGAGGGGTTGGTAGCGGGACGATCCAATGAGCAGTTCTTC
NA	TRBJ2-5	TRBV5-1	few	CASSSRSSGDQETQYF	TGCGCCAGCAGCTCGCGCTCCTCAGGAGATCAAGAGACCCAGTACTTC
NA	TRBJ1-2	TRBV5-1	few	CASSPGRDYGYTF	TGCGCCAGCAGCCCGGGGCGCGACTATGGCTACACCTTC
NA	TRBJ1-1	TRBV7-3	NA	CASSLSPGTEAFF	TGTGCCAGCAGCCTATCACCAGGCACTGAAGCTTTCTTT
TRBD1	TRBJ2-3	TRBV6-6	few	CASSYPGTGSTDTQYF	TGTGCCAGCAGTTACCCCGGGACAGGGAGCACAGATACGCAGTATTTT
NA	TRBJ2-3	TRBV7-8	NA	CASSFGRGGDTQYF	TGTGCCAGCAGCTTTGGCAGAGGAGGTGATACGCAGTATTTT
NA	TRBJ2-5	TRBV28	NA	CASSQIGRETQYF	TGTGCCAGCAGTCAAATTGGGAGGGAGACCCAGTACTTC
NA	TRBJ2-7	TRBV7-2	few	CASSLADSLSSYEQYF	TGTGCCAGCAGCTTAGCGGACAGCCTGAGCTCCTACGAGCAGTACTTC
NA	TRBJ1-6	TRBV6-5	NA	CATQEGGDNSPLHF	TGTGCCACCCAGGAGGGGGGGGATAATTCACCCCTCCACTTT
NA	TRBJ2-5	TRBV28	few	CASSLRLMQETQYF	TGTGCCAGCAGTTTGAGGCTGATGCAAGAGACCCAGTACTTC
NA	TRBJ1-5	TRBV9	NA	CASSTGTDTYQPQHF	TGTGCCAGCAGCACAGGGACGGACACCTATCAGCCCCAGCATTTT
NA	TRBJ2-5	TRBV10-2	NA	CASLDLFRETQYF	TGCGCCAGCCTCGACTTGTTCCGAGAGACCCAGTACTTC
NA	TRBJ2-2	TRBV7-8	few	CASSDRTLAAGELFF	TGTGCCAGCAGCGATCGGACCCTGGCGGCCGGGGAGCTGTTTTTT
NA	TRBJ1-1	TRBV18	NA	CASSPPRGTNTEAFF	TGTGCCAGCTCACCACCGAGGGGGACCAACACTGAAGCTTTCTTT
NA	TRBJ2-5	TRBV7-7	few	CASSLSGRQETQYF	TGTGCTAGCAGCTTATCGGGGAGGCAAGAGACCCAGTACTTC
NA	TRBJ1-3	TRBV5-4	NA	CASSPEVRGNTIYF	TGTGCCAGCAGCCCGGAGGTGCGGGGAAACACCATATATTTT
NA	TRBJ1-6	TRBV7-2	NA	CASSLAPVGRTNSPLHF	TGTGCCAGCAGCCTCGCACCCGTTGGACGAACCAATTCACCCCTCCACTTT
NA	TRBJ2-7	TRBV7-2	NA	CASSLRAGQNYEQYF	TGTGCCAGCAGCTTAAGGGCAGGCCAAAACTACGAGCAGTACTTC
NA	TRBJ1-5	TRBV18	NA	CASSPLTGVDQPQHF	TGTGCCAGCTCACCCCTAACCGGGGTGGATCAGCCCCAGCATTTT